These T cell receptor beta chains were read from a single sample in a study of blood T cell repertoires in COVID-19. TCRdb's table, derived via immunoSEQ multiplex PCR, lists solely in-frame clones and lacks some. The table lists 250,000 or so clones, 65% to 90% of them singletons. The sample taken for sequencing was peripheral blood. The origin of the receptors is a woman aged 70-85 years with acute or convalescent COVID-19. The CDR3 runs from the conserved cysteine through the conserved F or W. The order of the fields is clone size, J gene, V gene, D gene, CDR3 DNA, CDR3 protein. A D gene is named only where the DNA matches it firmly. Rows give clone size only sometimes, using once, few, many, or a class for an expanded clone.

-	TRBJ2-1	TRBV11-2	-	TGTGCCAGCAGCTTAGGACGGGGTGGTAGATATGAGCAGTTCTTC	CASSLGRGGRYEQFF
-	TRBJ1-4	TRBV2	TRBD1	TGTGCCAGCAGTGGGGGGGACAGGGCCCGAGAAAAACTGTTTTTT	CASSGGDRAREKLFF
-	TRBJ1-5	TRBV29-1	-	TGCAGCGTCCGGGACTACAATCAGCCCCAGCATTTT	CSVRDYNQPQHF
few	TRBJ1-2	TRBV4-3	-	TGCGCCAGCAGCCAAGTCGGCAGGCGTTATGGCTACACCTTC	CASSQVGRRYGYTF
-	TRBJ2-1	TRBV5-6	-	TGTGCCAGCAGCCCCACACGCCTCAAAGGGGCCCAAGGGGATGAGCAGTTCTTC	CASSPTRLKGAQGDEQFF
-	TRBJ1-4	TRBV7-2	-	TGTGCCAGCAGCTTAGCGCTAAGGGGGAACGGGGCTAATGAAAAACTGTTTTTT	CASSLALRGNGANEKLFF
-	TRBJ1-1	TRBV7-2	TRBD1	TGTGCCAGCAGCCTGGACAGGGGTCTTTCAACTGAAGCTTTCTTT	CASSLDRGLSTEAFF
-	TRBJ1-3	TRBV3-1/TRBV3-2	-	TGTGCCAGCAGCCAAGACAGGGGAGGAAACACCATATATTTT	CASSQDRGGNTIYF
-	TRBJ1-6	TRBV1	-	TGCACCAGCAGCCAAGAAAGGCAGGGGGCGGATTCACCCCTCCACTTT	CTSSQERQGADSPLHF
-	TRBJ2-5	TRBV6-1	TRBD2	TGTGCCAGCAGTGATACATGGACTAGCGGGGGCCAAGAGACCCAGTACTTC	CASSDTWTSGGQETQYF
few	TRBJ1-6	TRBV6-1	TRBD1	TGTGCCAGCAGTGAAGCGCAGTTGACAGGGGCTAATTCACCCCTCCACTTT	CASSEAQLTGANSPLHF
-	TRBJ2-5	TRBV3-1/TRBV3-2	-	TGTGCCAGCAGACTAGTACAGACCCAGTACTTC	CASRLVQTQYF
-	TRBJ1-1	TRBV7-9	-	TGTGCCAGCAGCTTAGACCAGTTCACTGAAGCTTTCTTT	CASSLDQFTEAFF
-	TRBJ2-3	TRBV2	TRBD2	TGTGCCAGCGATACCCTACTAGCGGGGGGCGGGTTTAGCACAGATACGCAGTATTTT	CASDTLLAGGGFSTDTQYF
few	TRBJ2-5	TRBV29-1	TRBD2	TGCAGCGCCGGGACTAGCGGGGCTAAGGTGTTAGAGACCCAGTACTTC	CSAGTSGAKVLETQYF
-	TRBJ1-2	TRBV16	-	TGTGCCAGCAGCCAAGGTAGCGGTGTCACCTATGGCTACACCTTC	CASSQGSGVTYGYTF
-	TRBJ2-7	TRBV12-2	-	TGTGCAAGTCGCTCCAAAAGCGGACTAGCGGGGGGCCATAGCTCCTACGAGCAGTACTTC	CASRSKSGLAGGHSSYEQYF
-	TRBJ1-2	TRBV19	TRBD1	TGTGCCAGCCGGGACAGTTCCGCCTATGGCTACACCTTC	CASRDSSAYGYTF
-	TRBJ2-7	TRBV28	-	TGTGCCAGCGACCGGGCGGACAGATACTACGAGCAGTACTTC	CASDRADRYYEQYF
-	TRBJ1-6	TRBV11-2	-	TGTGCCAGCAGCTTATTTGGGACAAGCTCCTATAATTCACCCCTCCACTTT	CASSLFGTSSYNSPLHF
-	TRBJ2-2	TRBV5-1	TRBD2	TGCGCCAGCAGCTTGGTTGGTAGCGGGGGGATCTTCACCGGGGAGCTGTTTTTT	CASSLVGSGGIFTGELFF
-	TRBJ2-1	TRBV12-3/TRBV12-4	-	TGTGCCAGCAGCACATCGCCCTACAATGAGCAGTTCTTC	CASSTSPYNEQFF
few	TRBJ1-3	TRBV5-5	TRBD1	TGTGCCAGCAGCGTTGACAGGGCGTTCTCTGGAAACACCATATATTTT	CASSVDRAFSGNTIYF
-	TRBJ1-5	TRBV9	-	TGTGCCAGCAGCCCCTCCGGGAACGGCAATCAGCCCCAGCATTTT	CASSPSGNGNQPQHF
-	TRBJ2-3	TRBV6-5	-	TGTGCCAGCAGTTACGGCAGGGGAACAGATACGCAGTATTTT	CASSYGRGTDTQYF
-	TRBJ1-5	TRBV10-3	-	TGTGCCATCAGTGAGTACCCCACTAATCAGCCCCAGCATTTT	CAISEYPTNQPQHF
-	TRBJ1-1	TRBV7-2	-	TGTGCCAGCAGCTTTTCCAGGGAATTAACTGAAGCTTTCTTT	CASSFSRELTEAFF
-	TRBJ1-1	TRBV2	-	TGTGCCAGCAGTGAAGGTGGCCTGGAAGCTTTCTTT	CASSEGGLEAFF
-	TRBJ2-1	TRBV9	TRBD2	TGTGCCAGCAGCGTGGCGACTAGCGGGGGGAACAATGAGCAGTTCTTC	CASSVATSGGNNEQFF
-	TRBJ2-1	TRBV11-2	-	TGTGCCAGCAGCTTAGAATTTAGTAGTGAGCAGTTCTTC	CASSLEFSSEQFF
-	TRBJ1-2	TRBV5-5	-	TGTGCCAGCAGCTTGGTGTCAGGATCTAACTATGGCTACACCTTC	CASSLVSGSNYGYTF
-	TRBJ1-1	TRBV12-3/TRBV12-4	TRBD1	TGTGCCAGCAGTTCGACAGGGCCTCCTGAAGCTTTCTTT	CASSSTGPPEAFF
-	TRBJ1-6	TRBV7-8	TRBD1	TGTGCCAGCAGCCCCCGGGCAGGGGGCGGGTCACCCCTCCACTTT	CASSPRAGGGSPLHF
-	TRBJ1-2	TRBV18	-	TGTGCCAGCTCACCCTCTAACTATGGCTACACCTTC	CASSPSNYGYTF
-	TRBJ1-2	TRBV5-1	TRBD1	TGCGCCAGCAGCTTGGGACAGGGTAACTATGGCTACACCTTC	CASSLGQGNYGYTF
-	TRBJ2-2	TRBV11-3	-	TGTGCCAGCAGCCAGGGGCGTGGGTCGACCGGGGAGCTGTTTTTT	CASSQGRGSTGELFF
-	TRBJ2-3	TRBV12-3/TRBV12-4	-	TGTGCCAGCAGTTTGGCGGCGCGAGATACGCAGTATTTT	CASSLAARDTQYF
-	TRBJ1-1	TRBV19	TRBD1	TGTGCCAGTAGTTCCTCCGGGACAGGGTTTCTAAGTGAAGCTTTCTTT	CASSSSGTGFLSEAFF
many	TRBJ1-6	TRBV7-8	-	TGTGCCAGCAGCTTACCGGTGTCCTATAATTCACCCCTCCACTTT	CASSLPVSYNSPLHF
once	TRBJ2-3	TRBV7-9	TRBD2	TGTGCCAGCAGCTTAGGGCTAGCGGGGCCCAAGGATACGCAGTATTTT	CASSLGLAGPKDTQYF
-	TRBJ1-2	TRBV6-6	TRBD1	TGTGCCAGCAGTTACGGTCTAGGGGGCGCCTATGGCTACACCTTC	CASSYGLGGAYGYTF
-	TRBJ1-2	TRBV4-2	-	TGTGCCAGCAGCCAACTTGACAGGCAGAGTTATGGCTACACCTTC	CASSQLDRQSYGYTF
-	TRBJ2-5	TRBV4-2	-	TGTGCCAGCAGCCAAGAAGTCAGGGAGACCCAGTACTTC	CASSQEVRETQYF
-	TRBJ2-1	TRBV6-5	-	TGTGCCAGCAGAAGTCGCGATGAGCAGTTCTTC	CASRSRDEQFF
-	TRBJ2-2	TRBV6-5	-	TGTGCCAGCAGTTCCCAACCGGGGGACACCGGGGAGCTGTTTTTT	CASSSQPGDTGELFF
once	TRBJ2-2	TRBV9	-	TGTGCCAGCAGCGTAGCCAGGGGACCCGCGAACACCGGGGAGCTGTTTTTT	CASSVARGPANTGELFF
-	TRBJ2-3	TRBV12-3/TRBV12-4	TRBD2	TGTGCCAGCAGAGCGGGGCCTACAGATACGCAGTATTTT	CASRAGPTDTQYF
-	TRBJ1-5	TRBV5-1	-	TGCGCCAGCAGCTTGGATGGGGCAGTGAATCAGCCCCAGCATTTT	CASSLDGAVNQPQHF
-	TRBJ1-2	TRBV6-5	-	TGTGCCAGCAGTTACTCGAGGTCAGCTAACTATGGCTACACCTTC	CASSYSRSANYGYTF
few	TRBJ2-3	TRBV24-1	-	TGTGCCACCAGTTCCTGGGGCAGCCATAGCACAGATACGCAGTATTTT	CATSSWGSHSTDTQYF
-	TRBJ1-2	TRBV4-1	-	TGCGCCAGCAGCCAAGTCAGGACTTTTAACTATGGCTACACCTTC	CASSQVRTFNYGYTF
-	TRBJ2-3	TRBV4-1	-	TGCGCCAGCAGCCAAGATTGGGGATCGGGAGCCACAGATACGCAGTATTTT	CASSQDWGSGATDTQYF
-	TRBJ1-4	TRBV5-1	-	TGCGCCAGCAGCCCGGGGAGGGAAGGGGGAAAACTGTTTTTT	CASSPGREGGKLFF
-	TRBJ1-5	TRBV28	-	TGTGCCAGCAGTTTACAGGGGACAAGCAATCAGCCCCAGCATTTT	CASSLQGTSNQPQHF
-	TRBJ2-2	TRBV3-1/TRBV3-2	TRBD2	TGTGCCAGCAGGCGGACTAGCGGGGGGCCGGACACCGGGGAGCTGTTTTTT	CASRRTSGGPDTGELFF
-	TRBJ1-2	TRBV6-5	TRBD1	TGTGCCAGCAGCCCAGCCGGGACAGGGGGCATAGATACCTTC	CASSPAGTGGIDTF